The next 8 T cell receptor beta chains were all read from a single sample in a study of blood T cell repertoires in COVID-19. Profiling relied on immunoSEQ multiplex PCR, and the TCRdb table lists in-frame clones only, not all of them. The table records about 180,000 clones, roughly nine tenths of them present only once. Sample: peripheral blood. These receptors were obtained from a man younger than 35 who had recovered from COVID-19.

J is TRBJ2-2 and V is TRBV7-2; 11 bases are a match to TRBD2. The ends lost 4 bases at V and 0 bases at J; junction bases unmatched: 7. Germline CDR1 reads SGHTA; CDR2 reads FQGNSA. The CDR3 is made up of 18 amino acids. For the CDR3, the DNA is TGTGCCAGCAGCTATGTGCCGGGACTAGCGGCGAACACCGGGGAGCTGTTTTTT. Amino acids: CASSYVPGLAANTGELFF.

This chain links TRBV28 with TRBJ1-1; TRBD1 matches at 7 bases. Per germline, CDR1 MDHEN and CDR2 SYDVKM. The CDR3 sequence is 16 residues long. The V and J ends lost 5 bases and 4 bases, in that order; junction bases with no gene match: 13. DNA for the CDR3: TGTGCCAGCAGTAACCCTAGGACAGGTCGTTTCACTGAAGCTTTCTTT. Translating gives CASSNPRTGRFTEAFF.

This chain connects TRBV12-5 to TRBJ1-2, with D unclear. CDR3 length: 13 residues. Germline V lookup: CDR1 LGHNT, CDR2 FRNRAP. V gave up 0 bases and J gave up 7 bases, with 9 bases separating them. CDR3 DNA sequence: TGTGCTAGTGGTTTGGTACCCCCAGGTGGCTACACCTTC. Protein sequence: CASGLVPPGGYTF.

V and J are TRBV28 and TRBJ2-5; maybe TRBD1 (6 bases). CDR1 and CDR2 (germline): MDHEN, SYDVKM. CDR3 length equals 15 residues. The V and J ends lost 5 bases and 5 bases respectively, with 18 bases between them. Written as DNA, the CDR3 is TGTGCCAGCAGTCACGGGACATTTCAGTGGGAGACCCAGTACTTC. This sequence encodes CASSHGTFQWETQYF.

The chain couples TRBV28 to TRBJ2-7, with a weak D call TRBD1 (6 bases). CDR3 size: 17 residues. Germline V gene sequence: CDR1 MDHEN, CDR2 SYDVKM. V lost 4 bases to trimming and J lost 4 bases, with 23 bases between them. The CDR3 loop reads CASSSGHPRGLPYEQYF. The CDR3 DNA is TGTGCCAGCAGTTCGGGACACCCGAGGGGCCTCCCGTACGAGCAGTACTTC.

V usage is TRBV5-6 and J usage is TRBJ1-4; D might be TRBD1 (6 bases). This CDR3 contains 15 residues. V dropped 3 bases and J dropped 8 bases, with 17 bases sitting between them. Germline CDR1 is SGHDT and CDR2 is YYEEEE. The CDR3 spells CASSSRGGFREKLFF. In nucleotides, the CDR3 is TGTGCCAGCAGCTCCAGAGGGGGATTTCGGGAAAAACTGTTTTTT. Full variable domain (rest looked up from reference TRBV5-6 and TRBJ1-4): DAGVTQSPTHLIKTRGQQVTLRCSPKSGHDTVSWYQQALGQGPQFIFQYYEEEERQRGNFPDRFSGHQFPNYSSELNVNALLLGDSALYLCASSSRGGFREKLFFGSGTQLSVL.

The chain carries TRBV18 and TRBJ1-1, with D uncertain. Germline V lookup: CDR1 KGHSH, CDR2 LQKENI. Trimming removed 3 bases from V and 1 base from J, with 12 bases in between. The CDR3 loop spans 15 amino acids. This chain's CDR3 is CASSPQRSENTEAFF. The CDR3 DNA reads TGTGCCAGCTCACCTCAGCGAAGTGAGAACACTGAAGCTTTCTTT.

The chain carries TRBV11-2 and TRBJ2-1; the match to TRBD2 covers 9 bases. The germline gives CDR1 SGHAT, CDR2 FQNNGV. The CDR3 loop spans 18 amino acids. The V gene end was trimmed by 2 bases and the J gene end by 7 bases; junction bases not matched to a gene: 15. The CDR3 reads CASSLRNYGTSLGNEQFF. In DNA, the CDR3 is TGTGCCAGCAGCTTACGAAACTACGGGACTAGCTTGGGGAATGAGCAGTTCTTC.